This TCR beta chain came from a study of early T cells in non-severe SARS-CoV-2 infection. CDR1 is WNHNN, CDR2 SYGVQD, per germline (reference sequence). J lost 2 bases, V lost 4 bases, and 4 bases had no gene match. The CDR3 is made up of 14 amino acids. TCRdb reprocessed the 5' RACE reads with MiXCR, giving one entry per CDR3 protein. The profile shows tens of thousands of distinct CDR3 sequences, over 9.5% of them singletons. Study conclusions and caveats: Matches to VDJdb favored anti-spike CD8 responses and missed private and CD4 specificities.

In the case of this clonotype: The target antigen is unknown.

The receptor was derived from an adult who was a healthcare worker with PCR-confirmed SARS-CoV-2 infection or an uninfected control (not recorded which). The specimen comprised whole blood, sampled at baseline. The V call is TRBV10-1, the J call TRBJ2-7, with 8 positions matching TRBD1. CDR3: CASSVGQGPYEQYF. For the CDR3, the DNA is TGCGCCAGCAGTGTCGGACAGGGACCCTACGAGCAGTACTTC.